The sample holds a few counts of the clone carrying this TCR beta chain. Antigen: not known. The time point was: persistent/refractory GD, antithyroid drugs over 5 years with positive TRAb. The TCR library was made from RNA extracted from PBMCs. Construction of the TCR beta libraries employed iRepertoire HTBI primers in conjunction with Arm-PCR of CDR3 regions. TCRdb called the multiplex PCR reads again in MiXCR, with one record for every CDR3 protein. The table shows 700,000 or so distinct CDR3 sequences, with 30% occurring only once. The data stem from a study of regulatory T cells in long-lasting Graves disease. Study-level points and caveats: A greater number of public clonotypes (about 3,000) was shared by persistent patients than by new patients (about 960).

V lost 3 bases to trimming and J lost 8 bases; unmatched junction nucleotides: 6. The CDR3 spans 13 residues. CDR1 is MNHNS, CDR2 SASEGT, per germline. The material sequenced was peripheral blood mononuclear cells (PBMCs), taken when the disease was refractory, from a patient treated with antithyroid drugs. V is TRBV6-1 and J is TRBJ1-1; 7 nucleotides match TRBD1. This sequence was found in a female donor with Graves disease. CDR3 amino acids: CASSEEQGSEAFF. In DNA form, the CDR3 reads TGTGCCAGCAGTGAGGAACAGGGGTCCGAAGCTTTCTTT.